The 21 T cell receptor beta chains listed next were all sequenced from one sample in a study of cytomegalovirus exposure and HLA in healthy donors. The PCR contained 60 Vbeta and 13 Jbeta primers. Sequencing was performed with immunoSEQ multiplex PCR; in TCRdb, only in-frame clones are kept and a portion is missing. The profile shows under 150,000 clones, around 78% of them singletons. Material for sequencing was PBMCs. The receptors derive from a woman in her 40s in good health and CMV-seropositive.

V is TRBV6-6 and J is TRBJ2-3, with 13 positions matching TRBD2. The CDR3 extends over 14 amino acids. Germline V gives CDR1 MNHNY, CDR2 SVGAGI (reference sequence). The V and J ends lost 4 bases and 6 bases, in that order; junction bases with no gene match: 1. CDR3 region: CASSLGLAGDTQYF. In nucleotides, the CDR3 is TGTGCCAGCAGTTTGGGACTAGCGGGGGATACGCAGTATTTT.

The CDR3 is CASSQGELTKQFF. As DNA, the CDR3 is TGTGCCAGCAGCCAAGGGGAGCTGACGAAGCAGTTCTTC. The V call is TRBV4-2, the J call TRBJ2-1; TRBD2 is a possible D gene (5 bases). The CDR3 is 13 amino acids. Trimming shortened V by 1 base and J by 11 bases, and 12 bases separated the two germline ends. Germline V gene data show CDR1 as LGHNA and CDR2 as YNFKEQ.

The chain is built from TRBV6-1 and TRBJ1-1, with 8 nucleotides matching TRBD1. From germline, CDR1 is MNHNS and CDR2 SASEGT. The CDR3 extends over 14 amino acids. V was clipped by 5 bases and J by 4 bases; unmatched bases: 6. The CDR3 here is CASSKEQGVTEAFF. The CDR3 region has the DNA TGTGCCAGCAGTAAAGAACAGGGGGTCACTGAAGCTTTCTTT.

The chain carries TRBV29-1 and TRBJ2-5, with 10 bases identical to TRBD2. The germline CDR1 and CDR2 sequences are SQVTM and ANQGSEA. The CDR3 sequence is 14 residues long. After removal of 5 bases from V and 3 bases from J, the junction contained 6 bases not matched to a gene. The DNA of the CDR3 is TGCAGCGTTAGCGGACTAGCGGTCGAAGAGACCCAGTACTTC. Amino acid sequence: CSVSGLAVEETQYF.

This sequence joins TRBV5-1 and TRBJ2-5, with D perhaps TRBD2 (6 bases). Germline CDR1 and CDR2: SGHRS and YFSETQ. The V and J ends lost 4 bases and 3 bases respectively, with 22 bases between them. This CDR3 has 17 amino acids. CDR3 bases: TGCGCCAGCAGCCTAGGACGGGGGATGGTAGGGAAAGAGACCCAGTACTTC. Amino acids: CASSLGRGMVGKETQYF.

The chain has TRBV19 and TRBJ1-5, with D tentatively TRBD1 (5 bases). Germline CDR1 reads LNHDA; CDR2 reads SQIVND (reference sequence). Trimming removed 3 bases from V and 5 bases from J, with 8 bases in between. The CDR3 is 13 residues long. The CDR3 region is CASSIQGYQPQHF. The CDR3 DNA reads as TGTGCCAGTAGTATCCAGGGCTATCAGCCCCAGCATTTT.

This clone was picked up a small number of times. The chain employs TRBV6-5 and TRBJ1-5; tentative D call: TRBD1 (6 bases). V was pared by 5 bases and J by 3 bases, with 14 bases between. CDR3 length: 15 residues. Per germline, CDR1 MNHEY and CDR2 SVGAGI. This CDR3 is CASSRRTVDNQPQHF. CDR3 bases: TGTGCCAGCAGTAGGCGGACAGTTGACAATCAGCCCCAGCATTTT.

V is TRBV5-3 and J is TRBJ2-1; 10 bases fit TRBD2. TRBV5-3 falls under the ORF class, with uncertain function. With V trimmed by 2 bases and J by 0 bases, 8 bases remained unmatched. The length of the CDR3 is 18 residues. The CDR3 region has the DNA TGTGCCAGAAGCTTCATGCAGCGGGAGGGCAGCTCCTACAATGAGCAGTTCTTC. It specifies CARSFMQREGSSYNEQFF.

The V and J genes are TRBV5-6 and TRBJ2-5; D perhaps matches TRBD1 (5 bases). V was shortened by 4 bases and J by 2 bases, with 12 bases between the two germline ends. Germline V gives CDR1 SGHDT, CDR2 YYEEEE. This CDR3 is built from 14 residues. CDR3 sequence: CASSKQDTQETQYF. The CDR3 DNA is TGTGCCAGCAGCAAACAGGATACGCAAGAGACCCAGTACTTC.

The chain is built from TRBV18 and TRBJ2-3; D is undetermined. V was clipped by 5 bases and J by 6 bases, with 12 bases between them. The CDR3 runs 13 residues. Germline assignment: CDR1 KGHSH and CDR2 LQKENI. The CDR3 is CASSAPSFDTQYF. CDR3 DNA sequence: TGTGCCAGCTCAGCGCCTAGTTTCGATACGCAGTATTTT.

This clone showed up just a few times. J is TRBJ2-7 and V is TRBV4-1; 13 bases align to TRBD2. V lost 4 bases to trimming and J lost 11 bases; unmatched junction nucleotides: 14. Germline V gene lookup returns CDR1 MGHRA and CDR2 YSYEKL. The CDR3 contains 16 residues. CDR3: CASSPSFGLAGVWEYF. In DNA form, the CDR3 reads TGCGCCAGCAGCCCCTCGTTCGGACTAGCGGGAGTTTGGGAGTACTTC.

The chain couples TRBV29-1 to TRBJ1-2; D is perhaps TRBD1 (6 bases). The CDR3 length is 14 residues. Germline V CDR1 and CDR2: SQVTM, ANQGSEA. V was clipped by 6 bases and J by 4 bases, with 18 bases between them. The DNA of the CDR3 is TGCAGCGTCCGGCCAGGGCAGGGGATCTATGGCTACACCTTC. The encoded protein is CSVRPGQGIYGYTF.

The rearrangement joins TRBV28 to TRBJ2-3; D might be TRBD1 (5 bases). The CDR3 covers 14 residues. Germline V CDR1 and CDR2: MDHEN, SYDVKM. V was cut by 7 bases and J by 5 bases, with 16 bases left in between. The CDR3 bases are TGTGCCAGCACTATACATCAGGGTCGAGATACGCAGTATTTT. It specifies CASTIHQGRDTQYF. Full variable domain (outside the CDR3, taken from reference TRBV28 and TRBJ2-3): DVKVTQSSRYLVKRTGEKVFLECVQDMDHENMFWYRQDPGLGLRLIYFSYDVKMKEKGDIPEGYSVSREKKERFSLILESASTNQTSMYLCASTIHQGRDTQYFGPGTRLTVL.

The chain couples TRBV11-3 to TRBJ2-5; a possible D gene is TRBD1 (5 bases). Deletions cut 3 bases from V and 5 bases from J, with 10 bases between. From germline, CDR1 is SGHNT and CDR2 YENEEA. The CDR3 spans 13 residues. The CDR3: CASSFRGAETQYF. CDR3 DNA sequence: TGTGCCAGCAGCTTCCGTGGGGCGGAGACCCAGTACTTC.

This clone turned up a few times. This chain uses TRBV19 with TRBJ2-7; D may be TRBD2 (6 bases). V lost 9 bases and J lost 11, with 17 bases in between. Germline CDR1 and CDR2: LNHDA and SQIVND (reference sequence). The CDR3 has 11 amino acids. This CDR3 reads CASGGMRVKYF. For the CDR3, the DNA is TGTGCCAGCGGAGGGATGCGGGTGAAGTACTTC.

The rearrangement links TRBV5-6 to TRBJ1-5, with D possibly being TRBD1 (5 bases). The V gene's germline CDR1 is SGHDT and CDR2 YYEEEE. V was pared by 0 bases and J by 7 bases, with 11 bases between. The CDR3 extends over 14 amino acids. In DNA, the CDR3 is TGTGCCAGCAGCTTGGATGGCAGGGCCCAGCCCCAGCATTTT. This translates into CASSLDGRAQPQHF.

The chain uses TRBV28 and TRBJ2-7, with 9 bases lining up with TRBD2. Germline CDR1 MDHEN, CDR2 SYDVKM. Germline trimming cut 8 bases from V and 4 bases from J; bases unmatched to any gene: 12. The CDR3 contains 15 residues. The CDR3 sequence: CASGLGGRARYEQYF. CDR3 nucleotide sequence: TGTGCCAGCGGGCTGGGCGGGAGGGCTAGGTACGAGCAGTACTTC.

V and J are TRBV2 and TRBJ2-7; 9 positions agree with TRBD2. The germline V gene has CDR1 SNHLY and CDR2 FYNNEI. Trimming removed 5 bases from V and 2 bases from J; junction bases left unmatched: 7. This CDR3 has 15 residues. CDR3 coding DNA: TGTGCCAGCAGTTATACTAGCGGGCCCGCCTACGAGCAGTACTTC. Translating gives CASSYTSGPAYEQYF.

J is TRBJ1-3 and V is TRBV4-1, with 7 bases aligning to TRBD1. Germline V gene sequence: CDR1 MGHRA, CDR2 YSYEKL. V was pared by 3 bases and J by 1 base, with 6 bases of the junction left unmatched. This CDR3 region has 16 residues. The DNA for the CDR3 is TGCGCCAGCAGCCATCCTGTACAGGGGTCTGGAAACACCATATATTTT. Its translation: CASSHPVQGSGNTIYF.

This chain connects TRBV14 to TRBJ1-1; D gene unclear. In germline, CDR1 is SGHDN, CDR2 FVKESK. The V gene lost 5 bases and the J gene lost 0 bases, with 7 bases spanning the gap. The CDR3 runs to 13 residues. The CDR3 spells CASSYGLNTEAFF. The CDR3 region has the DNA TGTGCCAGCAGCTATGGGCTGAACACTGAAGCTTTCTTT.

This chain uses TRBV11-3 with TRBJ2-5, with D maybe TRBD1 (6 bases). Germline V lookup: CDR1 SGHNT, CDR2 YENEEA. Trimming shortened V by 1 base and J by 4 bases, and 7 bases separated the two germline ends. CDR3 length: 13 residues. In DNA, the CDR3 is TGTGCCAGCAGCTTAGGCAGGGGAGAGACCCAGTACTTC. This encodes CASSLGRGETQYF.